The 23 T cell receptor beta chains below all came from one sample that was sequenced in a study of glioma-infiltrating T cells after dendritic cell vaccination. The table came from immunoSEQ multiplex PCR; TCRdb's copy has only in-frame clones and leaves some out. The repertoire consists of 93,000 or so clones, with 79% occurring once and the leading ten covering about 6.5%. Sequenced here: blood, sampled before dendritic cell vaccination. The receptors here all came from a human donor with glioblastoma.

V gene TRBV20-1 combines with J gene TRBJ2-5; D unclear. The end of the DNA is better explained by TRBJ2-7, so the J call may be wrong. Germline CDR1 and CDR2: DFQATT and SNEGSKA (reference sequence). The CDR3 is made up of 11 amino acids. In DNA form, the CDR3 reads TGCAGTGCAACACAGCTCTACGAGCAGTACTTC. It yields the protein CSATQLYEQYF.

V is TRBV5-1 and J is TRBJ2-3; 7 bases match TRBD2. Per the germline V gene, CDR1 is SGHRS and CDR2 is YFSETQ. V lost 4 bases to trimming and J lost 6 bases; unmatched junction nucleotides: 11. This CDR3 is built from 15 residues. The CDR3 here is CASSLQAGLGDTQYF. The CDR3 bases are TGCGCCAGCAGCCTCCAAGCGGGGCTTGGGGATACGCAGTATTTT.

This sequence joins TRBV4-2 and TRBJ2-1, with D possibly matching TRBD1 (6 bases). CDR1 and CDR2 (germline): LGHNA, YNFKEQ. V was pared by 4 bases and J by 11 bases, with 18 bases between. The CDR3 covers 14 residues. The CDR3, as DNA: TGTGCCAGCAGCCCAGAGACAGGTGAACCTCAGCAGTTCTTC. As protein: CASSPETGEPQQFF.

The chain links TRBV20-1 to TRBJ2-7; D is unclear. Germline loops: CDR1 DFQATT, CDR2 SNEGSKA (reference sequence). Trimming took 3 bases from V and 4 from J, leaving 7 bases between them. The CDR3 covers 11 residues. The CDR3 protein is CSASPPYEQYF. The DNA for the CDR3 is TGCAGTGCTAGCCCCCCTTACGAGCAGTACTTC.

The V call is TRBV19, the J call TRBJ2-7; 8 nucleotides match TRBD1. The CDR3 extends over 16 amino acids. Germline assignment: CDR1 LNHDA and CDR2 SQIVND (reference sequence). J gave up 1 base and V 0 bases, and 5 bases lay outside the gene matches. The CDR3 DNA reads TGTGCCAGTAGTATAGATCCAAGGACAGGGTCCTACGAGCAGTACTTC. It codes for CASSIDPRTGSYEQYF.

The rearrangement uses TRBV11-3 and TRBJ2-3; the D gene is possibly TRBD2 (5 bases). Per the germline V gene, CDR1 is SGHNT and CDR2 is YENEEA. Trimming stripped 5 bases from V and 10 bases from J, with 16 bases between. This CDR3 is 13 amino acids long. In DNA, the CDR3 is TGTGCCAGCAGCCAGGAAGCGGCATCCGCGCAGTATTTT. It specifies CASSQEAASAQYF.

The CDR3 DNA reads TGTGCCAGCTCACACACACGACAGGGGACAGAGACCCAGTACTTC. It codes for CASSHTRQGTETQYF. The V gene is TRBV18, the J gene TRBJ2-5; 8 nucleotides agree with TRBD1. Germline CDR1 and CDR2: KGHSH and LQKENI. The CDR3 sequence is 15 residues long. V was clipped by 4 bases and J by 4 bases; unmatched bases: 8.

The CDR3 DNA is TGTGCCAGTAGTATTCCCCGGGACAGCAGCATCCGTCATATGAACACTGAAGCTTTCTTT. Encoded protein: CASSIPRDSSIRHMNTEAFF. The chain joins TRBV19 to TRBJ1-1; 7 nucleotides align to TRBD1. The CDR3 loop spans 20 amino acids. J was trimmed by 0 bases and V by 3 bases; bases with no gene match: 19. Germline V CDR1 and CDR2: LNHDA, SQIVND (reference sequence).

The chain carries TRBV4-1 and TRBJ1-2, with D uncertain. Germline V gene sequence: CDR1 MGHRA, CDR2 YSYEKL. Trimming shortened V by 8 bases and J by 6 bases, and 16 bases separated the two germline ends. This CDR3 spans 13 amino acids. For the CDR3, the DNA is TGCGCCAGCCCGGATTTCAGGTATGATGGCTACACCTTC. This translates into CASPDFRYDGYTF.

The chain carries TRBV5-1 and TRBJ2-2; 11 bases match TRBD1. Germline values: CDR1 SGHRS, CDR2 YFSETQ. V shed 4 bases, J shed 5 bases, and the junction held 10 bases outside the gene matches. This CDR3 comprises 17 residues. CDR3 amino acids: CASSGTLGTGGTGELFF. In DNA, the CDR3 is TGCGCCAGCAGCGGGACACTAGGGACAGGGGGGACCGGGGAGCTGTTTTTT. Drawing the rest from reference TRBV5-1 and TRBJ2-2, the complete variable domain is KAGVTQTPRYLIKTRGQQVTLSCSPISGHRSVSWYQQTPGQGLQFLFEYFSETQRNKGNFPGRFSGRQFSNSRSEMNVSTLELGDSALYLCASSGTLGTGGTGELFFGEGSRLTVL.

Written as DNA, the CDR3 is TGTGCCAGTAGTATAGTGGGGGGGGTAAATGAGCAGTTCTTC. Its translation is CASSIVGGVNEQFF. The chain employs TRBV19 and TRBJ2-1, with TRBD2 identical over 7 bases. The ends lost 1 base at V and 7 bases at J; junction bases unmatched: 4. Germline V gene data show CDR1 as LNHDA and CDR2 as SQIVND (reference sequence). CDR3 size: 14 residues.

CDR3: CASSLGTTTGELFF. The DNA of the CDR3 is TGTGCCAGCAGCTTAGGGACTACCACCGGGGAGCTGTTTTTT. The genes are TRBV7-6 and TRBJ2-2; perhaps TRBD2 as D (6 bases). V shed 1 base and J shed 4 bases, with 7 bases lying between them. Germline CDR1 is SGHVS and CDR2 is FNYEAQ. CDR3 length: 14 residues. The full variable domain, rest sourced from reference TRBV7-6 and TRBJ2-2, is GAGVSQSPRYKVTKRGQDVALRCDPISGHVSLYWYRQALGQGPEFLTYFNYEAQQDKSGLPNDRFSAERPEGSISTLTIQRTEQRDSAMYRCASSLGTTTGELFFGEGSRLTVL.

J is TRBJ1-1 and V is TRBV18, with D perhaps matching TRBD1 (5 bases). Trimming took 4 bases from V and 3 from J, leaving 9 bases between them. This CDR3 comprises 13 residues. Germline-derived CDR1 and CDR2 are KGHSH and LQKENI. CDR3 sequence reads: CASSLRRDTEAFF. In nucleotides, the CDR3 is TGTGCCAGCTCACTCCGCAGGGACACTGAAGCTTTCTTT. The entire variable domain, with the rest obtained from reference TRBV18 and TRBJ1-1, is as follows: NAGVMQNPRHLVRRRGQEARLRCSPMKGHSHVYWYRQLPEEGLKFMVYLQKENIIDESGMPKERFSAEFPKEGPSILRIQQVVRGDSAAYFCASSLRRDTEAFFGQGTRLTVV.

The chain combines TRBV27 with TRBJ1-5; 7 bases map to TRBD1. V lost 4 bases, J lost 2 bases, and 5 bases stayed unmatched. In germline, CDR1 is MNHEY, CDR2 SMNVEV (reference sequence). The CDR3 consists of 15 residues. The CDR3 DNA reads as TGTGCCAGCAGTTGGGACAGTGGAGGCAATCAGCCCCAGCATTTT. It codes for CASSWDSGGNQPQHF.

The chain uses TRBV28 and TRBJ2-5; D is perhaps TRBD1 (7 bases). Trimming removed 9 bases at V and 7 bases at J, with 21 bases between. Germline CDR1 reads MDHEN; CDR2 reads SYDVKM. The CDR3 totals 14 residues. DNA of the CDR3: TGTGCCAGTGGGTCCGGAGGGGGCTCAGGGACCCAGTACTTC. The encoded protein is CASGSGGGSGTQYF. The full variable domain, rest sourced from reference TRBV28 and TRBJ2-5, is DVKVTQSSRYLVKRTGEKVFLECVQDMDHENMFWYRQDPGLGLRLIYFSYDVKMKEKGDIPEGYSVSREKKERFSLILESASTNQTSMYLCASGSGGGSGTQYFGPGTRLLVL.

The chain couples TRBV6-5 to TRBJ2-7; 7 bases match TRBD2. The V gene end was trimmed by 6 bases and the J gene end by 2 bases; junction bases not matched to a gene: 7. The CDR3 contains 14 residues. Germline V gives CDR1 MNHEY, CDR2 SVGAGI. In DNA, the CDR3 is TGTGCCAGCAGGTCTAGCGGTACCACCTACGAGCAGTACTTC. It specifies CASRSSGTTYEQYF.

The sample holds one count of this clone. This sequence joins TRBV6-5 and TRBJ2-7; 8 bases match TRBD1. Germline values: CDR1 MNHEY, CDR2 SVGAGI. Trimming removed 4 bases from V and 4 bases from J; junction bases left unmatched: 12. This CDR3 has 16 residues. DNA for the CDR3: TGTGCCAGCAGTTCCACTTTCGGGACAGGTCCTTACGAGCAGTACTTC. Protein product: CASSSTFGTGPYEQYF.

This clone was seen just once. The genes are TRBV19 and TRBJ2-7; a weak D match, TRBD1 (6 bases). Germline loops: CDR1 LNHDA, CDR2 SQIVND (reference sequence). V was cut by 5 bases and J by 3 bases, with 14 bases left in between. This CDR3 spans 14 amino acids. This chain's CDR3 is CASSPQGTSYEQYF. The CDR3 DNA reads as TGTGCCAGTAGTCCACAGGGAACGAGCTACGAGCAGTACTTC.

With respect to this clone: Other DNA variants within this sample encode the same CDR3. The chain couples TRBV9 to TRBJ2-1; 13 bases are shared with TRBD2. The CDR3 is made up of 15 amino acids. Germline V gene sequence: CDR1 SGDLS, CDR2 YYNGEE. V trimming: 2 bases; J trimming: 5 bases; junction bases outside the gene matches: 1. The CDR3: CASSVGTSGDNEQFF. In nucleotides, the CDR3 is TGTGCCAGCAGCGTCGGGACTAGCGGGGACAATGAGCAGTTCTTC.

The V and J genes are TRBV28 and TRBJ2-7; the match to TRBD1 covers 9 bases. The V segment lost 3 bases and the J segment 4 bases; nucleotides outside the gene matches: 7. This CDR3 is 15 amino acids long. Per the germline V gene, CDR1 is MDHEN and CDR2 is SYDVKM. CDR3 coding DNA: TGTGCCAGCAGTTTTATGGGACAGGGTGCATACGAGCAGTACTTC. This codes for CASSFMGQGAYEQYF.

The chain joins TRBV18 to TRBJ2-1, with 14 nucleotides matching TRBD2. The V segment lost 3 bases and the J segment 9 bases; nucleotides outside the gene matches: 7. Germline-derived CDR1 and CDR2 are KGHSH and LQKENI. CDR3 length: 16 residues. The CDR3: CASSPLSGLAGVEQFF. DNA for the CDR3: TGTGCCAGCTCACCGCTATCGGGACTAGCGGGAGTTGAGCAGTTCTTC.

The CDR3 here is CASSVGVSAYEQYF. The CDR3 DNA reads as TGTGCCAGCAGCGTAGGAGTTAGCGCCTACGAGCAGTACTTC. J is TRBJ2-7 and V is TRBV9; D may be TRBD2 (5 bases). V lost 0 bases and J 2 bases, leaving 9 bases between the germline ends. The CDR3 is 14 residues long. From germline, CDR1 is SGDLS and CDR2 YYNGEE.

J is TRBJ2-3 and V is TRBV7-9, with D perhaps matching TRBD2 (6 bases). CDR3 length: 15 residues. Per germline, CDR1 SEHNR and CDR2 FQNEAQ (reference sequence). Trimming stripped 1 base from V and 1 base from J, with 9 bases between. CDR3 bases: TGTGCCAGCAGCTTAGTTGCGGGACGCACAGATACGCAGTATTTT. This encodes CASSLVAGRTDTQYF.